Sequencing of this T cell receptor beta chain was carried out in a study of T and B cells in COVID-19 patients. Germline-derived CDR1 and CDR2 are MNHNS and SASEGT. The CDR3 covers 17 residues. With 4 bases clipped from V and 5 bases from J, the junction kept 13 bases outside the gene matches. BIOMED2 TRB-A/B primer pools were used in multiplex TRB PCR. MiXCR, applied by TCRdb to the multiplex PCR reads, yields one record per CDR3 protein. This table has about 3,800 distinct CDR3 sequences, roughly 20% appearing once. This clonotype is labeled medium-sized (0.01 to 0.1%). Blood genomic DNA input for TRB amplification was about 240-550 ng.

The V and J genes are TRBV6-1 and TRBJ2-5; 10 nucleotides align to TRBD2. Sequenced: blood. The clonotype originates from a human donor with active COVID-19. For the CDR3, the DNA is TGTGCCAGCAGTGCCCGGGGGCTAGCGGGGGCCGGGGAGACCCAGTACTTC. Protein product: CASSARGLAGAGETQYF.